This TCR beta chain was observed in a study of T cells after yellow fever vaccination. Background on the study: When fractions had low cell numbers, they were prepared with SMART-Seq v4 Ultra Low Input.

Each CDR3 protein gets one entry after TCRdb re-called the 5' RACE reads with MiXCR. The sample has hundreds of thousands of distinct CDR3 sequences; roughly a sixth are singletons. This clonotype was counted between two and nine times. Germline-derived CDR1 and CDR2 are SGHTA and FQGTGA. The V end lost 5 bases, the J end lost 10 bases, and 12 bases lay between the germline ends. This CDR3 has 13 amino acids. V is TRBV7-3 and J is TRBJ1-6; D possibly corresponds to TRBD1 (6 bases). Sequenced here: PBMCs, sampled before the yellow fever booster vaccination. This TCR was recovered from a man aged 18 to 29 who received the YFV17D yellow fever vaccine. As DNA, the CDR3 is TGTGCCAGCAGCCAACAGGGTGGATCACCCCTCCACTTT. Encoded protein: CASSQQGGSPLHF.